This is a list of T cell receptor beta chains from one sample in a study of blood T cells in healthy people across ages. TCRdb processed the 5' RACE reads anew with MiXCR; each CDR3 protein has one entry. The sample includes fewer than 1,000,000 distinct CDR3 sequences, around 45% seen only once; the top ten take 15% to 20%. The specimen sequenced was blood. The receptors originated from a man older than 75 in good health. CDR3s include the opening cysteine and the closing phenylalanine or tryptophan. The order of the fields is V gene, D gene, J gene, clone size, CDR3 DNA, CDR3 protein. The D gene is left open where the match is weak. Clone size, where shown, is once, few, many, or a class for clones that have expanded.

v_call: TRBV7-2
d_call: NA
j_call: TRBJ1-5
clone_size: NA
cdr3_nt: TGTGCCAGCAGCCAGACGACGGGGACGGTGGGGCCCCAGCATTTT
cdr3_aa: CASSQTTGTVGPQHF

v_call: TRBV7-8
d_call: NA
j_call: TRBJ2-2
clone_size: NA
cdr3_nt: TGTGCCAGCAGCTTACGAGTTATGGGCACCGGGGAGCTGTTTTTT
cdr3_aa: CASSLRVMGTGELFF

v_call: TRBV20-1
d_call: NA
j_call: TRBJ2-5
clone_size: NA
cdr3_nt: TGCAGTGCTAGAGAGGATGGGAATAAAGAGACCCAGTACTTC
cdr3_aa: CSAREDGNKETQYF

v_call: TRBV3-1
d_call: NA
j_call: TRBJ2-7
clone_size: many
cdr3_nt: TGTGCCAGCAGCCAAGATCTGACCGCCTCCTACGAGCAGTACTTC
cdr3_aa: CASSQDLTASYEQYF

v_call: TRBV7-2
d_call: TRBD2
j_call: TRBJ2-3
clone_size: few
cdr3_nt: TGTGCCAGCAGCTTACTAGCGGGAGAGACAGATACGCAGTATTTT
cdr3_aa: CASSLLAGETDTQYF

v_call: TRBV27
d_call: TRBD2
j_call: TRBJ2-2
clone_size: once
cdr3_nt: TGTGCCAGCCAGCGGGGGGACGCGAACACCGGGGAGCTGTTTTTT
cdr3_aa: CASQRGDANTGELFF

v_call: TRBV13
d_call: NA
j_call: TRBJ2-4
clone_size: once
cdr3_nt: TGTGCCAGCAGCTTACGGGGAGGGGGAACCAAAAACATTCAGTACTTC
cdr3_aa: CASSLRGGGTKNIQYF

v_call: TRBV20-1
d_call: NA
j_call: TRBJ2-5
clone_size: many
cdr3_nt: TGCAGTGCCCCCAGCCCAGGCCAAGAGACCCAGTACTTC
cdr3_aa: CSAPSPGQETQYF

v_call: TRBV29-1
d_call: NA
j_call: TRBJ2-7
clone_size: NA
cdr3_nt: TGCAGCGTTGAAAGGCATGGAAGCAGGTGCGAGCAGTACTTC
cdr3_aa: CSVERHGSRCEQYF

v_call: TRBV18
d_call: NA
j_call: TRBJ2-1
clone_size: NA
cdr3_nt: TGTGCCAGCGCAAAAAACTCTATGGGAAATGAGCAGTTCTTC
cdr3_aa: CASAKNSMGNEQFF

v_call: TRBV10-3
d_call: NA
j_call: TRBJ1-5
clone_size: NA
cdr3_nt: TGTGCCATCAGTCGACAGCATAGCAATCAGCCCCAGCATTTT
cdr3_aa: CAISRQHSNQPQHF

v_call: TRBV20-1
d_call: TRBD2
j_call: TRBJ2-1
clone_size: NA
cdr3_nt: TGCAGTGCTAGAGAGCCGGGACTAGCGGGAAGTGGGGAGCAGTTCTTC
cdr3_aa: CSAREPGLAGSGEQFF

v_call: TRBV29-1
d_call: NA
j_call: TRBJ2-2
clone_size: NA
cdr3_nt: TGCAGCGTGGGATCCGGGATCGACACCGGGGAGCTGTTTTTT
cdr3_aa: CSVGSGIDTGELFF

v_call: TRBV20-1
d_call: TRBD2
j_call: TRBJ2-5
clone_size: many
cdr3_nt: TGCAGTGCTCATACTAGCGGGGACCAAGAGACCCAGTACTTC
cdr3_aa: CSAHTSGDQETQYF

v_call: TRBV4-2
d_call: NA
j_call: TRBJ2-7
clone_size: few
cdr3_nt: TGTGCCAGCAGCCAAGGTACAGGGTCTTTCTACGAGCAGTACTTC
cdr3_aa: CASSQGTGSFYEQYF

v_call: TRBV27
d_call: TRBD1
j_call: TRBJ2-5
clone_size: NA
cdr3_nt: TGTGCCGGCAGTTTCCGACAGGGTGGGGAGACCCAGTACTTC
cdr3_aa: CAGSFRQGGETQYF

v_call: TRBV6-5
d_call: NA
j_call: TRBJ2-7
clone_size: NA
cdr3_nt: TGTGCCAGCAGCCGGCGGGACAAGACCTACGAGCAGTACTTC
cdr3_aa: CASSRRDKTYEQYF

v_call: TRBV27
d_call: TRBD1
j_call: TRBJ2-1
clone_size: few
cdr3_nt: TGTGCCAGCATAGGACAGGGAAACAATGAGCAGTTCTTC
cdr3_aa: CASIGQGNNEQFF

v_call: TRBV20-1
d_call: NA
j_call: TRBJ2-1
clone_size: NA
cdr3_nt: TGCAGTGCTACCTTTGGCGAGCGGGTGAATACTCGCTCCTACAATGAGCAGTTCTTC
cdr3_aa: CSATFGERVNTRSYNEQFF

v_call: TRBV7-8
d_call: NA
j_call: TRBJ2-3
clone_size: few
cdr3_nt: TGTGCCAGCAGCTTAGGCAGGGTTCCAGATACGCAGTATTTT
cdr3_aa: CASSLGRVPDTQYF

v_call: TRBV29-1
d_call: NA
j_call: TRBJ2-3
clone_size: few
cdr3_nt: TGCAGCGTTGACGCAGGGAGCACAGATACGCAGTATTTT
cdr3_aa: CSVDAGSTDTQYF

v_call: TRBV5-6
d_call: TRBD2
j_call: TRBJ2-7
clone_size: many
cdr3_nt: TGTGCCAGCAGCCCGACTAGCGGGAGTTTCTACGAGCAGTACTTC
cdr3_aa: CASSPTSGSFYEQYF

v_call: TRBV20-1
d_call: NA
j_call: TRBJ2-7
clone_size: NA
cdr3_nt: TGCAGTGCTAGATTCCCCGACAGGTTGGGTTACGAGCAGTACTTC
cdr3_aa: CSARFPDRLGYEQYF

v_call: TRBV30
d_call: TRBD2
j_call: TRBJ2-2
clone_size: few
cdr3_nt: TGTGCCTGGACCTTAGCGGCTAGCGGGAGAGCTGGGGAGCTGTTTTTT
cdr3_aa: CAWTLAASGRAGELFF

v_call: TRBV11-1
d_call: TRBD2
j_call: TRBJ2-1
clone_size: NA
cdr3_nt: TGTGCCAGCAGCTCTAGGGTCCAACGTTGGGTAGGGGCGGGGGGTAATGAGCAGTTCTTC
cdr3_aa: CASSSRVQRWVGAGGNEQFF

v_call: TRBV5-4
d_call: TRBD1
j_call: TRBJ2-5
clone_size: NA
cdr3_nt: TGTGCCAGCAGCTTGAAGGGGGCGAGGGAGACCCAGTACTTC
cdr3_aa: CASSLKGARETQYF

v_call: TRBV2
d_call: NA
j_call: TRBJ2-3
clone_size: NA
cdr3_nt: TGTGCCAGCACCCCCTGGGGCAGTCTGAGCACAGATACGCAGTATTTT
cdr3_aa: CASTPWGSLSTDTQYF

v_call: TRBV7-8
d_call: NA
j_call: TRBJ2-7
clone_size: NA
cdr3_nt: TGTGCCAGCAGCTTGACTAGATCCTACAATGAGCAGTACTTC
cdr3_aa: CASSLTRSYNEQYF

v_call: TRBV6-1
d_call: NA
j_call: TRBJ2-5
clone_size: NA
cdr3_nt: TGTGCCAGCAGTGAAGAGCGGTTCCAAGAGACCCAGTACTTC
cdr3_aa: CASSEERFQETQYF

v_call: TRBV6-5
d_call: NA
j_call: TRBJ2-2
clone_size: few
cdr3_nt: TGTGCCAGCAAGGGAGGACAGCTGAACACCGGGGAGCTGTTTTTT
cdr3_aa: CASKGGQLNTGELFF

v_call: TRBV20-1
d_call: TRBD1
j_call: TRBJ2-7
clone_size: few
cdr3_nt: TGCAGTGCCGTAGACAGGGGGCAAACCTACGAGCAGTACTTC
cdr3_aa: CSAVDRGQTYEQYF

v_call: TRBV20-1
d_call: NA
j_call: TRBJ2-7
clone_size: NA
cdr3_nt: TGCAGTGCTAGCCCGGACTATTACGAGCAGTACTTC
cdr3_aa: CSASPDYYEQYF

v_call: TRBV7-2
d_call: NA
j_call: TRBJ2-5
clone_size: few
cdr3_nt: TGTGCCAGCGGCACGTCTACGACGCAGTACTTC
cdr3_aa: CASGTSTTQYF

v_call: TRBV5-1
d_call: NA
j_call: TRBJ2-1
clone_size: NA
cdr3_nt: TGCGCCAGCAGCCGAGCTAGACGGAATGAGCAGTTCTTC
cdr3_aa: CASSRARRNEQFF

v_call: TRBV12-3/TRBV12-4
d_call: NA
j_call: TRBJ2-5
clone_size: NA
cdr3_nt: TGTGCCAGCAGTTCCGTGGCGGGAAACCAAGAGACCCAGTACTTC
cdr3_aa: CASSSVAGNQETQYF

v_call: TRBV12-3/TRBV12-4
d_call: NA
j_call: TRBJ1-6
clone_size: few
cdr3_nt: TGTGCCAGCAGTTCGCGGACCAATTCACCCCTCCACTTT
cdr3_aa: CASSSRTNSPLHF

v_call: TRBV11-2
d_call: NA
j_call: TRBJ2-6
clone_size: few
cdr3_nt: TGTGCCAGCAGCTCCAGACGGACCTCTGGGGCCAACGTCCTGACTTTC
cdr3_aa: CASSSRRTSGANVLTF

v_call: TRBV29-1
d_call: TRBD1
j_call: TRBJ2-1
clone_size: many
cdr3_nt: TGCAGCGTTGATTATTTACAGGGGGTAAATGAGCAGTTCTTC
cdr3_aa: CSVDYLQGVNEQFF

v_call: TRBV20-1
d_call: NA
j_call: TRBJ1-6
clone_size: few
cdr3_nt: TGCAGTGCCAAGCCGGCAGGCTATAATTCACCCCTCCACTTT
cdr3_aa: CSAKPAGYNSPLHF

v_call: TRBV10-3
d_call: TRBD2
j_call: TRBJ2-1
clone_size: once
cdr3_nt: TGTGCCATCAGTGAGGCGGGGGAAGACTACAATGAGCAGTTCTTC
cdr3_aa: CAISEAGEDYNEQFF

v_call: TRBV10-3
d_call: NA
j_call: TRBJ2-6
clone_size: NA
cdr3_nt: TGTGCCATCAGTGGGTCGAATTTAAACCGCCCTGGCTCTGGGGCCAACGTCCTGACTTTC
cdr3_aa: CAISGSNLNRPGSGANVLTF